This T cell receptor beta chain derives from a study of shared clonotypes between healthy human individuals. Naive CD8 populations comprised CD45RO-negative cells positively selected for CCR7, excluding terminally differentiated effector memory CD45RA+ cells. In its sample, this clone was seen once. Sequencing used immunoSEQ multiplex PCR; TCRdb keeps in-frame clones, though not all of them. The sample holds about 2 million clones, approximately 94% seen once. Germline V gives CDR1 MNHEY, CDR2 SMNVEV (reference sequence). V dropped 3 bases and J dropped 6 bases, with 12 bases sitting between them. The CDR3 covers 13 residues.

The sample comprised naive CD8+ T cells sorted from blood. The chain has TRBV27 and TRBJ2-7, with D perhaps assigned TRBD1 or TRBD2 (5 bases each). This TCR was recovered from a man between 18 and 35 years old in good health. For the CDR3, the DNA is TGTGCCAGCAGTTTTTCGAGGGACCTCGAGCAGTACTTC. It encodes CASSFSRDLEQYF.